One sample yielded the 6 T cell receptor beta chains listed below, sequenced in a study of cytomegalovirus exposure and HLA in healthy donors. Method: immunoSEQ multiplex PCR; TCRdb's copy keeps in-frame clones and lacks some. Of 120,000 to 150,000 clones in the sample, around 90% are singletons; the top ten hold 4.5% to 5.5%. Sequencing was carried out using PBMCs. These receptors were collected from a man between 18 and 29 years old in good health and CMV-seropositive.

The rearrangement links TRBV30 to TRBJ2-5; 8 bases match TRBD1. V was clipped by 6 bases and J by 4 bases; unmatched bases: 10. Germline-derived CDR1 and CDR2 are GTSNPN and SVGIG (reference sequence). CDR3 length equals 14 residues. The CDR3 sequence is CACDRGSIPETQYF. The CDR3 bases are TGTGCCTGTGACAGGGGATCGATCCCAGAGACCCAGTACTTC.

This clone showed up just once. The V gene is TRBV30, the J gene TRBJ2-1, with D uncertain. Trimming pared 1 base from V and 0 bases from J, leaving 4 bases between. This CDR3 has 13 amino acids. From germline, CDR1 is GTSNPN and CDR2 SVGIG (reference sequence). CDR3 protein: CAWSASSYNEQFF. The CDR3 nucleotides read TGTGCCTGGAGTGCTAGCTCCTACAATGAGCAGTTCTTC.

This chain uses TRBV30 with TRBJ1-1; no clear D gene. With 3 bases removed from V and 2 bases from J, the gap between germline ends came to 10 bases. The CDR3 is 13 amino acids. CDR1 is GTSNPN and CDR2 is SVGIG in the germline V gene (reference sequence). The CDR3 bases are TGTGCCTGGAGGTACGGAGGTAACACTGAAGCTTTCTTT. The encoded protein is CAWRYGGNTEAFF. The entire variable domain, with the rest obtained from reference TRBV30 and TRBJ1-1, is as follows: SQTIHQWPATLVQPVGSPLSLECTVEGTSNPNLYWYRQAAGRGLQLLFYSVGIGQISSEVPQNLSASRPQDRQFILSSKKLLLSDSGFYLCAWRYGGNTEAFFGQGTRLTVV.

The gene calls are TRBV6-1 and TRBJ2-1; possible D gene TRBD1, 8 bases. The germline V gene encodes CDR1 MNHNS and CDR2 SASEGT. The CDR3 covers 15 residues. Trimming took off 0 bases at V and 7 bases at J, with 13 bases between the two ends. CDR3 nucleotides: TGTGCCAGCAGTGAAGCCGTACAGGGGGGGAATGAGCAGTTCTTC. Translation gives CASSEAVQGGNEQFF.

The V call is TRBV11-2, the J call TRBJ2-3; 8 bases fit TRBD2. The CDR3 length is 14 residues. V lost 5 bases and J lost 2; bases outside the gene matches: 3. CDR1 is SGHAT and CDR2 is FQNNGV in the germline V gene. The CDR3 DNA reads as TGTGCCAGCAGCCATAGCGGGAACACAGATACGCAGTATTTT. Encoded protein: CASSHSGNTDTQYF.

The V gene is TRBV28, the J gene TRBJ1-2; D is undetermined. There are 13 residues in the CDR3. CDR1 is MDHEN and CDR2 is SYDVKM in the germline V gene. Trimming removed 7 bases at V and 8 bases at J, with 17 bases between. The CDR3: CASTNGRMGGYTF. DNA of the CDR3: TGTGCCAGCACTAATGGGAGGATGGGCGGCTACACCTTC.